The 22 T cell receptor beta chains in this list originate from one sample, sequenced in a study of identical twins (dated by TCRdb to about 2016). The library came from 5' RACE. Sequenced using an Illumina HiSeq 2000. The public reads were reanalyzed by TCRdb: fastp trimming at Q25, MiXCR alignment, in-frame beta chains only. Every CDR3 protein is listed once, alongside the most common genes and DNA of its rows. Counted in this sample were some 500,000 distinct CDR3 sequences; roughly an eighth of them appeared once. The ten largest account for approximately 0.98% of the sample. The same data also went into a second study, on yellow fever vaccine responses in identical twins.

Sequenced: CD4+ T cells sorted from blood. Every receptor here comes from a woman in her late teens or twenties in good health.

This clonotype occurred a few times. The rearrangement joins TRBV30 to TRBJ2-1, with D hard to call. CDR3 size: 13 residues. V was trimmed by 0 bases and J by 3 bases, leaving 6 bases between them. Germline V gene data show CDR1 as GTSNPN and CDR2 as SVGIG (reference sequence). In DNA form, the CDR3 reads TGTGCCTGGAGTGTTAACAGCTACAATGAGCAGTTCTTC. Its protein product is CAWSVNSYNEQFF.

The J gene is TRBJ2-7, the V gene TRBV23-1; 8 bases are a match to TRBD1. TRBV23-1 is designated an ORF whose function remains uncertain. The CDR3 is made up of 14 amino acids. The J segment lost 0 bases and the V segment lost 7 bases, leaving 5 bases of the junction unmatched. CDR3 sequence reads: CASITGQGSYEQYF. The DNA for the CDR3 is TGCGCCAGCATAACTGGACAGGGCTCCTACGAGCAGTACTTC.

This clonotype came up a few times. The rearrangement links TRBV11-2 to TRBJ2-3; 12 positions match TRBD2. Trimming cost V 3 bases and J 0 bases; bases outside gene matches: 7. The CDR3 loop spans 18 amino acids. CDR1 SGHAT and CDR2 FQNNGV come from the germline V gene. The CDR3 region is CASSFGLAGQTSTDTQYF. CDR3 coding DNA: TGTGCCAGCAGCTTCGGACTAGCGGGACAAACTAGCACAGATACGCAGTATTTT.

This clonotype was observed a few times. The CDR3 loop is CASSTSRSGTYNEQFF. In DNA, the CDR3 is TGTGCCAGTAGTACCTCGCGTAGCGGGACTTACAATGAGCAGTTCTTC. This chain links TRBV19 with TRBJ2-1; 8 bases are shared with TRBD2. Germline lookup yields CDR1 LNHDA and CDR2 SQIVND (reference sequence). Trimming took 4 bases from V and 4 from J; bases not matched to a gene: 9. This CDR3 spans 16 amino acids. The full variable domain, rest sourced from reference TRBV19 and TRBJ2-1, is DGGITQSPKYLFRKEGQNVTLSCEQNLNHDAMYWYRQDPGQGLRLIYYSQIVNDFQKGDIAEGYSVSREKKESFPLTVTSAQKNPTAFYLCASSTSRSGTYNEQFFGPGTRLTVL.

This clonotype was counted only a few times. At one end the junction does not follow the germline gene, possibly because of a read error. The genes are TRBV20-1 and TRBJ2-1, with TRBD2 matching over 9 bases. The length of the CDR3 is 16 residues. Germline loops: CDR1 DFQATT, CDR2 SNEGSKA (reference sequence). The CDR3, as DNA: TGCAGTGCTAGAGATATACGGGGCGGGAGGGCCAATAAGCAGTTCTTC. The encoded protein is CSARDIRGGRANKQFF.

V usage is TRBV16 and J usage is TRBJ2-7, with D hard to call. Trimming left V 2 bases short and J 0 bases short, with 8 bases between. This CDR3 comprises 14 residues. Germline V lookup: CDR1 KGHSY, CDR2 FQNENV. CDR3 sequence (DNA): TGTGCCAGCAGCCAAATGGGCTACTCCTACGAGCAGTACTTC. It encodes CASSQMGYSYEQYF.

The chain employs TRBV5-1 and TRBJ2-3; 10 nucleotides match TRBD1. Germline loops: CDR1 SGHRS, CDR2 YFSETQ. V gave up 6 bases and J gave up 1 base; unmatched junction bases: 11. The CDR3 length is 17 residues. The CDR3 DNA sequence: TGCGCCAGCATCTCCGGGACAGGGGTTTATCGCACAGATACGCAGTATTTT. It is translated as CASISGTGVYRTDTQYF. Looking up the rest from reference TRBV5-1 and TRBJ2-3 gives the full variable domain: KAGVTQTPRYLIKTRGQQVTLSCSPISGHRSVSWYQQTPGQGLQFLFEYFSETQRNKGNFPGRFSGRQFSNSRSEMNVSTLELGDSALYLCASISGTGVYRTDTQYFGPGTRLTVL.

This clonotype was counted only a few times. The rearrangement uses TRBV29-1 and TRBJ2-5; possibly TRBD1 for D (5 bases). The CDR3 has 12 residues. Looked up from germline, CDR1 is SQVTM and CDR2 is ANQGSEA. The V and J ends lost 1 base and 5 bases respectively, with 8 bases between them. This CDR3 is CSVEVQAETQYF. DNA for the CDR3: TGCAGCGTTGAAGTACAGGCGGAGACCCAGTACTTC. The variable domain in full, with the rest retrieved from reference TRBV29-1 and TRBJ2-5, is SAVISQKPSRDICQRGTSLTIQCQVDSQVTMMFWYRQQPGQSLTLIATANQGSEATYESGFVIDKFPISRPNLTFSTLTVSNMSPEDSSIYLCSVEVQAETQYFGPGTRLLVL.

This clonotype has only a few counts. The CDR3 DNA reads TGTGCCAGCAGCCCGGGACTAGCATGGAATGAGCAGTTCTTC. Its protein is CASSPGLAWNEQFF. This rearrangement joins TRBV7-9 to TRBJ2-1; TRBD2 matches at 9 bases. The CDR3 has 14 residues. Germline CDR1 is SEHNR and CDR2 is FQNEAQ (reference sequence). Trimming cost V 5 bases and J 7 bases; bases outside gene matches: 6.

There are a few counts of this clonotype. This chain connects TRBV7-3 to TRBJ2-3; D possibly corresponds to TRBD1 (6 bases). The CDR3 contains 16 residues. With 2 bases removed from V and 4 bases from J, the gap between germline ends came to 16 bases. Germline V gene data show CDR1 as SGHTA and CDR2 as FQGTGA. CDR3 loop: CASSLLGGSGPDTQYF. CDR3 DNA sequence: TGTGCCAGCAGCTTATTAGGGGGTTCAGGACCAGATACGCAGTATTTT.

The genes are TRBV5-1 and TRBJ2-1; TRBD1 might be the D (5 bases). V lost 1 base and J 8 bases, leaving 10 bases between the germline ends. There are 13 residues in the CDR3. CDR1 and CDR2 from the germline V gene are SGHRS and YFSETQ. CDR3 nucleotides: TGCGCCAGCAGCTTGTCCCAAGGGGATGAGCAGTTCTTC. It encodes CASSLSQGDEQFF.

In its sample, this clonotype was seen many times. CDR3 in amino acids: CASSQGGGTDTQYF. Written as DNA, the CDR3 is TGTGCCAGCAGCCAGGGTGGAGGCACAGATACGCAGTATTTT. The chain links TRBV7-9 to TRBJ2-3, with D possibly TRBD1 on 5 matching bases. Trimming removed 5 bases at V and 1 base at J, with 10 bases between. The germline V gene has CDR1 SEHNR and CDR2 FQNEAQ (reference sequence). This CDR3 has 14 residues. The variable domain in full, with the rest retrieved from reference TRBV7-9 and TRBJ2-3, is DTGVSQNPRHKITKRGQNVTFRCDPISEHNRLYWYRQTLGQGPEFLTYFQNEAQLEKSRLLSDRFSAERPKGSFSTLEIQRTEQGDSAMYLCASSQGGGTDTQYFGPGTRLTVL.

V gene TRBV25-1 combines with J gene TRBJ2-3; D remains ambiguous. CDR3 length: 13 residues. The germline gives CDR1 MGHDK, CDR2 SYGVNS. V shed 3 bases and J shed 1 base, with 5 bases lying between them. CDR3: CASSDQRTDTQYF. CDR3 nucleotides: TGTGCCAGCAGTGATCAGCGCACAGATACGCAGTATTTT. The full variable domain, its missing parts supplied by reference TRBV25-1 and TRBJ2-3, is EADIYQTPRYLVIGTGKKITLECSQTMGHDKMYWYQQDPGMELHLIHYSYGVNSTEKGDLSSESTVSRIRTEHFPLTLESARPSHTSQYLCASSDQRTDTQYFGPGTRLTVL.

The chain has TRBV20-1 and TRBJ1-5; no clear D gene. The V and J ends lost 1 base and 5 bases respectively, with 18 bases between them. The CDR3 covers 16 residues. Germline V CDR1 and CDR2: DFQATT, SNEGSKA (reference sequence). The CDR3 DNA is TGCAGTGCTAGAGTCAGGCGGTTTGGTCGAGATCAGCCCCAGCATTTT. It translates to CSARVRRFGRDQPQHF.

The chain couples TRBV7-3 to TRBJ2-6, with D maybe TRBD1 (6 bases). Germline-derived CDR1 and CDR2 are SGHTA and FQGTGA. The CDR3 contains 17 residues. Deletions cut 1 base from V and 3 bases from J, with 13 bases between. The CDR3: CASSLKGQTDGANVLTF. CDR3 coding DNA: TGTGCCAGCAGCTTAAAGGGACAAACTGATGGGGCCAACGTCCTGACTTTC. Full variable domain (rest looked up from reference TRBV7-3 and TRBJ2-6): GAGVSQTPSNKVTEKGKYVELRCDPISGHTALYWYRQSLGQGPEFLIYFQGTGAADDSGLPNDRFFAVRPEGSVSTLKIQRTERGDSAVYLCASSLKGQTDGANVLTFGAGSRLTVL.

This clonotype has a handful of counts. The V gene is TRBV27, the J gene TRBJ2-1; D is uncertain. This CDR3 is built from 15 residues. Germline V lookup: CDR1 MNHEY, CDR2 SMNVEV (reference sequence). V lost 2 bases and J lost 3, with 11 bases in between. For the CDR3, the DNA is TGTGCCAGCAGTTTAGGCGCAGGATTCTACAATGAGCAGTTCTTC. Residues: CASSLGAGFYNEQFF.

This clonotype came up a few times. The chain employs TRBV5-1 and TRBJ2-3; 11 bases are a match to TRBD1. This CDR3 is 15 amino acids long. From germline, CDR1 is SGHRS and CDR2 YFSETQ. Losses at the gene ends were 4 bases for V and 2 bases for J; bases not matched to a gene: 3. The CDR3 sequence is CASSRTGGFTDTQYF. DNA for the CDR3: TGCGCCAGCAGCCGGACAGGGGGCTTCACAGATACGCAGTATTTT.

This clonotype was observed a few times. V gene TRBV19 combines with J gene TRBJ2-4; a weak D match, TRBD1 (6 bases). There are 19 residues in the CDR3. Deletions cut 0 bases from V and 0 bases from J, with 18 bases between. Germline CDR1 and CDR2: LNHDA and SQIVND (reference sequence). This CDR3 reads CASSIDGGAGALAKNIQYF. The CDR3 DNA reads as TGTGCCAGTAGTATAGATGGTGGGGCAGGGGCCTTAGCCAAAAACATTCAGTACTTC.

The gene calls are TRBV4-2 and TRBJ2-5; no reliable D call. The V end lost 5 bases, the J end lost 2 bases, and 15 bases lay between the germline ends. The CDR3 has 15 amino acids. CDR1 and CDR2 from the germline V gene are LGHNA and YNFKEQ. CDR3 sequence (DNA): TGTGCCAGCAGCACTCGGAACAGCCCACAAGAGACCCAGTACTTC. Translating gives CASSTRNSPQETQYF.

V gene TRBV6-5 combines with J gene TRBJ2-1; 9 bases are shared with TRBD1. The J segment lost 8 bases and the V segment lost 4 bases, leaving 6 bases of the junction unmatched. CDR1 and CDR2 from the germline V gene are MNHEY and SVGAGI. This CDR3 comprises 14 residues. CDR3 bases: TGTGCCAGCAGTTCACCGGGACAGGGAGATGAGCAGTTCTTC. This codes for CASSSPGQGDEQFF.

The rearrangement links TRBV12-3 or TRBV12-4 to TRBJ2-7; either TRBD1 or TRBD2 may fit D (5 bases each). The CDR3 sequence is 12 residues long. V lost 6 bases and J 6 bases, leaving 12 bases between the germline ends. The CDR3 is CASSPGPGEQYF. In nucleotides, the CDR3 is TGTGCCAGCAGCCCGGGGCCAGGCGAGCAGTACTTC.

V usage is TRBV10-3 and J usage is TRBJ2-1; 9 nucleotides line up with TRBD1. V was clipped by 4 bases and J by 2 bases; unmatched bases: 6. This CDR3 contains 16 residues. The germline CDR1 and CDR2 sequences are ENHRY and SYGVKD. This CDR3 is CAISAAGTGTYNEQFF. Written as DNA, the CDR3 is TGTGCCATCAGTGCAGCAGGGACAGGGACCTACAATGAGCAGTTCTTC.